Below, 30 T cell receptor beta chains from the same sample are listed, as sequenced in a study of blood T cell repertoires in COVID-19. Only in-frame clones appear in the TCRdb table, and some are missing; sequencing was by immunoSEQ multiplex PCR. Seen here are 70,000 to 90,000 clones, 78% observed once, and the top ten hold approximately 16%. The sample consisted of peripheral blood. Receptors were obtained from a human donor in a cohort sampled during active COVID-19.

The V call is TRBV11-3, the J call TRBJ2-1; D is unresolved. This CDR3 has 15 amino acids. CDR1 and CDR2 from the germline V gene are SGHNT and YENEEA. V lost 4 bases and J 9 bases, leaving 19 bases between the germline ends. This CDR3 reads CASSWQPIYSGEQFF. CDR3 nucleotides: TGTGCCAGCAGCTGGCAGCCAATCTATTCGGGTGAGCAGTTCTTC.

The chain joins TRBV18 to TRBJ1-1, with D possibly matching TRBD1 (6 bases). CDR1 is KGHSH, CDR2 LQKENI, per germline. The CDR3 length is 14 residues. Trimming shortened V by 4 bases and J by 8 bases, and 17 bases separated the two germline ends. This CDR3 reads CASSLADGGLEAFF. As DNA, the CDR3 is TGTGCCAGCTCACTGGCCGACGGGGGGCTCGAAGCTTTCTTT.

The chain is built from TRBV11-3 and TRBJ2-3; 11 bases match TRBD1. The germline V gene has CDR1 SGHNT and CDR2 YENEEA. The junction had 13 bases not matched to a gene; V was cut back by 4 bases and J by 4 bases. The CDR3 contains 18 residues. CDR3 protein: CASSWPGQGGLEPDTQYF. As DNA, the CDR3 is TGTGCCAGCAGCTGGCCGGGACAGGGGGGTCTGGAACCAGATACGCAGTATTTT.

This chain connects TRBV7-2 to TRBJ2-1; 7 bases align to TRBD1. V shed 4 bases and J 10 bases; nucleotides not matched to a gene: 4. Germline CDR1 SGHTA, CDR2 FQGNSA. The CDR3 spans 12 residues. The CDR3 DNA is TGTGCCAGCAGCTCGCAGACAGGGGAGCAGTTCTTC. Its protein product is CASSSQTGEQFF.

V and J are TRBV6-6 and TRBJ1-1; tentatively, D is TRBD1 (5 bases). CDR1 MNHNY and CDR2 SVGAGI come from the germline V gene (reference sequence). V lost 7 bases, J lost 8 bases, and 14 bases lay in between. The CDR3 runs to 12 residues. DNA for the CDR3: TGTGCCAGCACCCCCTCGGGGGTGGAAGCTTTCTTT. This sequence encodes CASTPSGVEAFF.

The CDR3 loop is CASSIVGGKDGYTF. In DNA form, the CDR3 reads TGTGCCAGTAGTATAGTCGGAGGGAAGGATGGCTACACCTTC. The V and J genes are TRBV19 and TRBJ1-2; D gene uncertain. The CDR3 covers 14 residues. V lost 1 base to trimming and J lost 6 bases, with 12 bases between them. Looked up from germline, CDR1 is LNHDA and CDR2 is SQIVND (reference sequence).

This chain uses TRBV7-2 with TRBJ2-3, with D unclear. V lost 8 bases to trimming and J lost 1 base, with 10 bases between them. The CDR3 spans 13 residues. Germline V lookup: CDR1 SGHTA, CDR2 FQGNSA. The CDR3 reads CASLRRGTDTQYF. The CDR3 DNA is TGTGCCAGCCTCCGACGGGGCACAGATACGCAGTATTTT.

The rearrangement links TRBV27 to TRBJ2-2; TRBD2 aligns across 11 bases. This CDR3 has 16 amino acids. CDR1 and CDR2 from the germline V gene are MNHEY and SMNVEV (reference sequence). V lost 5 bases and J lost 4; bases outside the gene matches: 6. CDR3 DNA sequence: TGTGCCAGCAGTAAAGGGACTAGCGGTTCCACCGGGGAGCTGTTTTTT. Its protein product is CASSKGTSGSTGELFF.

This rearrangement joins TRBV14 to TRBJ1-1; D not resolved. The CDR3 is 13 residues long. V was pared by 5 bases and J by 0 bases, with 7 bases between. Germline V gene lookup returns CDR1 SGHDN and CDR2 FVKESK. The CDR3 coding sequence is TGTGCCAGCAGCGCGTCACTGAACACTGAAGCTTTCTTT. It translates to CASSASLNTEAFF. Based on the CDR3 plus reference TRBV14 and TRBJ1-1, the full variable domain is EAGVTQFPSHSVIEKGQTVTLRCDPISGHDNLYWYRRVMGKEIKFLLHFVKESKQDESGMPNNRFLAERTGGTYSTLKVQPAELEDSGVYFCASSASLNTEAFFGQGTRLTVV.

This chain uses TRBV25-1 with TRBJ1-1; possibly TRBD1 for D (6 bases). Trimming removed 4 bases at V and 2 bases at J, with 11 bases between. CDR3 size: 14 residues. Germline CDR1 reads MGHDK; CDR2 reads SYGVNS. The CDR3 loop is CASSAFRGNTEAFF. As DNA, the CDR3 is TGTGCCAGCAGTGCCTTCAGGGGCAACACTGAAGCTTTCTTT.

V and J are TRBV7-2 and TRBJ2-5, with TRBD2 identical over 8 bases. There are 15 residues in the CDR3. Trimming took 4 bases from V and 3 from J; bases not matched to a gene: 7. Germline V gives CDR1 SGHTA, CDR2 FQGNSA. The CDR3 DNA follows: TGTGCCAGCAGCTCTACAACTAGCGGAAAAGAGACCCAGTACTTC. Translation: CASSSTTSGKETQYF.

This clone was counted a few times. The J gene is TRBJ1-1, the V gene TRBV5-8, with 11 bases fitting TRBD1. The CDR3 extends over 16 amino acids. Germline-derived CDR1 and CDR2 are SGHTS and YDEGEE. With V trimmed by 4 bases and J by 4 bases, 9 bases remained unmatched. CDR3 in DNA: TGTGCCAGCAGCCCCCTGGACAGGGGGCCGGCCACTGAAGCTTTCTTT. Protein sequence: CASSPLDRGPATEAFF.

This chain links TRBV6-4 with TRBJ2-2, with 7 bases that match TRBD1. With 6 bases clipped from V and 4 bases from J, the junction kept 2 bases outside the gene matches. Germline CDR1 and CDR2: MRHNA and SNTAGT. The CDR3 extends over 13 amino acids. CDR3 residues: CASRNRGTGELFF. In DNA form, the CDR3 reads TGTGCCAGCAGGAACAGGGGCACCGGGGAGCTGTTTTTT.

This CDR3 reads CASSIERGGTDTQYF. The CDR3 coding sequence is TGTGCCAGTAGTATTGAAAGAGGGGGAACGGATACGCAGTATTTT. V usage is TRBV19 and J usage is TRBJ2-3; D may be TRBD1 (6 bases). Trimming cost V 3 bases and J 6 bases, with 16 bases left between them. This CDR3 is 15 amino acids long. The germline gives CDR1 LNHDA, CDR2 SQIVND (reference sequence).

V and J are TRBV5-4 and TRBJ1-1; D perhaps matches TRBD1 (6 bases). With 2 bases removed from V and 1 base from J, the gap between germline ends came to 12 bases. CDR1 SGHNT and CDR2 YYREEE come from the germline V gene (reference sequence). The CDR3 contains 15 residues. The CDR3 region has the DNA TGTGCCAGCAGCTTACAGGGCAGGGGGAACACTGAAGCTTTCTTT. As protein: CASSLQGRGNTEAFF.

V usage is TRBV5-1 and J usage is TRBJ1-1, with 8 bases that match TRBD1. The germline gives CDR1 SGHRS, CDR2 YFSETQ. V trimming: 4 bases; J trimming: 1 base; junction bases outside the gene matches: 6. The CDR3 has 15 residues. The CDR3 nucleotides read TGCGCCAGCAGCCCCTCGGGACAGGAGAACACTGAAGCTTTCTTT. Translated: CASSPSGQENTEAFF.

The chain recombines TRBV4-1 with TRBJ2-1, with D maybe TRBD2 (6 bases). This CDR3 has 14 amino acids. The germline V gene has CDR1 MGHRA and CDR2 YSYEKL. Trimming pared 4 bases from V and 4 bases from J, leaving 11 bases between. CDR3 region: CASSPLRGYNEQFF. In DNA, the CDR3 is TGCGCCAGCAGCCCCCTACGGGGGTACAATGAGCAGTTCTTC.

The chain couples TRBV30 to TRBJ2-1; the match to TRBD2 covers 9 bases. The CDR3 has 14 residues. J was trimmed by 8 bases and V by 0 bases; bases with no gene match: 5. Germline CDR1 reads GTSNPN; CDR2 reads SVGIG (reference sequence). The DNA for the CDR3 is TGTGCCTGGAGTGTAGTCCTAGCGGGATATGAGCAGTTCTTC. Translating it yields CAWSVVLAGYEQFF.

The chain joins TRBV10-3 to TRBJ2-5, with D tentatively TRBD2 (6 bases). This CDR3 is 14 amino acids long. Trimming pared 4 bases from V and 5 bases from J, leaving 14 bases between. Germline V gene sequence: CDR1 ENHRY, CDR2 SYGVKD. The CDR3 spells CAISVRDWGETQYF. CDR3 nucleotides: TGTGCCATCAGTGTCCGGGACTGGGGGGAGACCCAGTACTTC.

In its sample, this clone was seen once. The CDR3 region is CASHPGQGLEETQYF. The DNA for the CDR3 is TGTGCCAGCCATCCGGGACAGGGGTTGGAAGAGACCCAGTACTTC. This sequence joins TRBV27 and TRBJ2-5; 10 nucleotides align to TRBD1. The CDR3 length is 15 residues. J gave up 3 bases and V 8 bases, and 9 bases lay outside the gene matches. The germline CDR1 and CDR2 sequences are MNHEY and SMNVEV (reference sequence).

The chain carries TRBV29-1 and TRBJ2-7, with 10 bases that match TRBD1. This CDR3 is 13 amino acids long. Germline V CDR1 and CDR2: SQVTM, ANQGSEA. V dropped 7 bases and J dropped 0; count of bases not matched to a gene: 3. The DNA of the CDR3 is TGCAGCGCCGGGACAGGGGTCTCCTACGAGCAGTACTTC. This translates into CSAGTGVSYEQYF.

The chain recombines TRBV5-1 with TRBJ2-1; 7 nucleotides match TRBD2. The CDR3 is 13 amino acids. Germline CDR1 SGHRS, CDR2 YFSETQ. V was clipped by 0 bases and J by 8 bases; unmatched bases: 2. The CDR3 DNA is TGCGCCAGCAGCTTGGCTGCGGGGGATGAGCAGTTCTTC. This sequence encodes CASSLAAGDEQFF.

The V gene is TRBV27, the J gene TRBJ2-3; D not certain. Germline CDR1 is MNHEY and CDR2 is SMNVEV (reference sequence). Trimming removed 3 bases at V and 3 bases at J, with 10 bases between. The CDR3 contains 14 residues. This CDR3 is CASSFIAGTDTQYF. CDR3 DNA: TGTGCCAGCAGTTTTATAGCTGGGACAGATACGCAGTATTTT.

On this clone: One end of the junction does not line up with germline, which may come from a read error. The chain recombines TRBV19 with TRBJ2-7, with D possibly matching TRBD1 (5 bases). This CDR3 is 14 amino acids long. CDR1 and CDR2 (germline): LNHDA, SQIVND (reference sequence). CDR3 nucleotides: TGTGCCAGCAGTACAACAGGTAAAGGTCTCGAGCAGTACTTC. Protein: CASSTTGKGLEQYF.

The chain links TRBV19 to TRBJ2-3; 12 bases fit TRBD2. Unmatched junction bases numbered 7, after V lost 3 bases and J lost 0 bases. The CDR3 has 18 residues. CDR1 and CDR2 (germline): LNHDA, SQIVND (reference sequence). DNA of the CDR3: TGTGCCAGTAGTATTTCTAGCGGGGGGGCCCCTAGCACAGATACGCAGTATTTT. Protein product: CASSISSGGAPSTDTQYF.

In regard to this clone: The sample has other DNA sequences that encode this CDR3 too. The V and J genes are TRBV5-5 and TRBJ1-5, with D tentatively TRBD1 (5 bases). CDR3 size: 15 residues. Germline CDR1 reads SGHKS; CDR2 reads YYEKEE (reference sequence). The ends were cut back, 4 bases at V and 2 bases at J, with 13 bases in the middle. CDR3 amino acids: CASSPSPGRNQPQHF. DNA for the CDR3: TGTGCCAGCAGCCCGTCTCCAGGGCGCAATCAGCCCCAGCATTTT.

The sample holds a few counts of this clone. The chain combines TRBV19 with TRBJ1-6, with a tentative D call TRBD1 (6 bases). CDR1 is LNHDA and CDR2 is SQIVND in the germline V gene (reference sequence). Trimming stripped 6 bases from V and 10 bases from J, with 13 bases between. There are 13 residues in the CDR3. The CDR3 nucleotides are TGTGCCAGTAGCCCGGACAGTGGATCACCCCTCCACTTT. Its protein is CASSPDSGSPLHF.

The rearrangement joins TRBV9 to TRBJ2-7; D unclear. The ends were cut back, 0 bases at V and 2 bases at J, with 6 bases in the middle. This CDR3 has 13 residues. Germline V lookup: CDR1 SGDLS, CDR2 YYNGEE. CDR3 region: CASSVDPAYEQYF. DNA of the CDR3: TGTGCCAGCAGCGTAGATCCAGCCTACGAGCAGTACTTC.

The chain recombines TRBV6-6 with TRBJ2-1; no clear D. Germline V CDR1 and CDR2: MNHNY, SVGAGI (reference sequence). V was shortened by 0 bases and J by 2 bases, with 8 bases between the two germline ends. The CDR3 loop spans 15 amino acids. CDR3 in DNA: TGTGCCAGCAGTTACTCGCTCGGAGCCTACAATGAGCAGTTCTTC. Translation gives CASSYSLGAYNEQFF.

CDR3 nucleotide sequence: TGTGCCAGCAGCTCAATGAACCGGGACAGGGAGACCCAGTACTTC. Translated: CASSSMNRDRETQYF. The V gene is TRBV7-8, the J gene TRBJ2-5, with TRBD1 matching 8 bases. The trim removed 4 bases at V and 5 bases at J, leaving 9 bases unmatched. The CDR3 totals 15 residues. Germline CDR1 SGHVS, CDR2 FQNEAQ.